A single sample gave rise to the 9 T cell receptor beta chains below, sequenced in a study of control samples from healthy donors and cancer patients. Assay: immunoSEQ multiplex PCR; the TCRdb copy retains only in-frame clones and omits some. The repertoire holds about 160,000 clones, with 95% to 96% as singletons. The sample consisted of blood. Receptors originate from a woman aged 30 to 39 in good health.

This chain joins TRBV27 and TRBJ2-5; 12 bases map to TRBD2. Germline assignment: CDR1 MNHEY and CDR2 SMNVEV (reference sequence). The CDR3 has 16 residues. Losses at the gene ends were 5 bases for V and 4 bases for J; bases not matched to a gene: 8. CDR3 sequence: CASSPTSGSSPETQYF. CDR3 nucleotides: TGTGCCAGCAGTCCGACTAGCGGGAGTTCTCCAGAGACCCAGTACTTC.

This chain links TRBV7-9 with TRBJ2-3; 8 bases map to TRBD2. Germline V lookup: CDR1 SEHNR, CDR2 FQNEAQ (reference sequence). V trimming: 5 bases; J trimming: 0 bases; junction bases outside the gene matches: 7. This CDR3 has 16 residues. CDR3 amino acids: CASSRERELSTDTQYF. In DNA, the CDR3 is TGTGCCAGCAGCCGGGAGCGGGAGTTAAGCACAGATACGCAGTATTTT. The full variable domain, its missing parts supplied by reference TRBV7-9 and TRBJ2-3, is DTGVSQNPRHKITKRGQNVTFRCDPISEHNRLYWYRQTLGQGPEFLTYFQNEAQLEKSRLLSDRFSAERPKGSFSTLEIQRTEQGDSAMYLCASSRERELSTDTQYFGPGTRLTVL.

This chain uses TRBV11-3 with TRBJ2-1, with D perhaps matching TRBD2 (5 bases). Germline CDR1 SGHNT, CDR2 YENEEA. The CDR3 has 15 amino acids. The V end was cut by 3 bases, the J end by 0 bases, with 9 bases between. CDR3 sequence: CASSFGLTSYNEQFF. In DNA form, the CDR3 reads TGTGCCAGCAGCTTTGGACTGACCTCCTACAATGAGCAGTTCTTC.

This chain links TRBV5-6 with TRBJ2-6; unclear D gene. Germline assignment: CDR1 SGHDT and CDR2 YYEEEE. The CDR3 length is 18 residues. Trimming stripped 0 bases from V and 0 bases from J, with 13 bases between. CDR3 protein: CASSLAGTRRSGANVLTF. In DNA, the CDR3 is TGTGCCAGCAGCTTGGCAGGAACCCGCCGCTCTGGGGCCAACGTCCTGACTTTC.

The chain carries TRBV13 and TRBJ1-1, with TRBD1 matching over 9 bases. V gave up 6 bases and J gave up 8 bases; unmatched junction bases: 7. This CDR3 has 13 residues. Looked up from germline, CDR1 is PRHDT and CDR2 is FYEKMQ (reference sequence). The CDR3 region has the DNA TGTGCCAGCAGTCGACGGGACAGGGACGAAGCTTTCTTT. Amino acid sequence: CASSRRDRDEAFF.

The chain combines TRBV6-1 with TRBJ2-1; D is ambiguous. CDR1 is MNHNS, CDR2 SASEGT, per germline. Trimming took off 2 bases at V and 4 bases at J, with 12 bases between the two ends. This CDR3 is 15 amino acids long. CDR3 in amino acids: CASSERPPPYNEQFF. The CDR3 bases are TGTGCCAGCAGTGAAAGGCCACCCCCATACAATGAGCAGTTCTTC.

The chain employs TRBV2 and TRBJ1-1; D unresolved. The CDR3 length is 13 residues. With 3 bases removed from V and 6 bases from J, the gap between germline ends came to 11 bases. Germline CDR1 and CDR2: SNHLY and FYNNEI. CDR3 in amino acids: CASSDRPGAEAFF. The DNA for the CDR3 is TGTGCCAGCAGTGATAGACCTGGGGCTGAAGCTTTCTTT.

This chain joins TRBV28 and TRBJ1-6; D possibly corresponds to TRBD1 (5 bases). This CDR3 is 14 amino acids long. Germline CDR1 MDHEN, CDR2 SYDVKM. Trimming cost V 1 base and J 5 bases, with 6 bases left between them. The CDR3 loop is CASSLYRNNSPLHF. CDR3 nucleotide sequence: TGTGCCAGCAGTTTATACAGGAATAATTCACCCCTCCACTTT.

This clone was seen only once. The rearrangement uses TRBV7-3 and TRBJ2-3, with 10 bases aligning to TRBD1. Trimming took 4 bases from V and 4 from J; bases not matched to a gene: 14. Per germline, CDR1 SGHTA and CDR2 FQGTGA. The CDR3 is 18 amino acids. Written as DNA, the CDR3 is TGTGCCAGCAGCTCTGACAGCCTGACAGGGGGCGAAGCAGATACGCAGTATTTT. It is translated as CASSSDSLTGGEADTQYF.